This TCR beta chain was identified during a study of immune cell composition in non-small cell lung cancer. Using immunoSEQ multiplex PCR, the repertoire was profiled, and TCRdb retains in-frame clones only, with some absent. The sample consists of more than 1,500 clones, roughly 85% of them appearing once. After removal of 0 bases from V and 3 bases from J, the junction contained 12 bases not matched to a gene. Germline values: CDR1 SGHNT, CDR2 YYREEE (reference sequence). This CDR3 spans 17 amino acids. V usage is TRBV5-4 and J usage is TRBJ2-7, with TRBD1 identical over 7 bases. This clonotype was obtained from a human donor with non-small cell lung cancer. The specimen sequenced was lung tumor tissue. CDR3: CASSLAPLDRAVYEQYF. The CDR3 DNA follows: TGTGCCAGCAGCTTGGCTCCCCTTGACAGGGCCGTCTACGAGCAGTACTTC.